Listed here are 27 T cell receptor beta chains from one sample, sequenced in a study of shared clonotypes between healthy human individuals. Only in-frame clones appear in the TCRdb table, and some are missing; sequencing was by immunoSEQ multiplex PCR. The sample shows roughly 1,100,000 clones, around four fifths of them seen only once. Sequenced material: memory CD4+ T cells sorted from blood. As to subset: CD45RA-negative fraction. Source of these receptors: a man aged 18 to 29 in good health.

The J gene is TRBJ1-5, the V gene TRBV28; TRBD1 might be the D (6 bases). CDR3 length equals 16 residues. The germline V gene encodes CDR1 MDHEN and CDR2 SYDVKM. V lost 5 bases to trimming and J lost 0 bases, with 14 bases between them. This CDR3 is CASSKQTGISNQPQHF. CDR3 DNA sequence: TGTGCCAGCAGTAAACAAACAGGGATTAGCAATCAGCCCCAGCATTTT.

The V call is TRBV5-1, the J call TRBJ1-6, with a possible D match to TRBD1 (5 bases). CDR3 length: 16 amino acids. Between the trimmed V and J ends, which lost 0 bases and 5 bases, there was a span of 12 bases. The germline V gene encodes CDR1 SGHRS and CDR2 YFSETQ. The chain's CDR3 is CASSLAQGKNNSPLHF. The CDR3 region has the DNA TGCGCCAGCAGCTTGGCGCAGGGAAAGAATAATTCACCCCTCCACTTT.

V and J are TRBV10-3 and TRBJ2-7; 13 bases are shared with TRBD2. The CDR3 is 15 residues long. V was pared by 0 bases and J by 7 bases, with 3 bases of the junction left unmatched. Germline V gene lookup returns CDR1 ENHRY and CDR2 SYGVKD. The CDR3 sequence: CAISESGLAGQEQYF. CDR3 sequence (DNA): TGTGCCATCAGTGAGTCGGGACTAGCGGGACAAGAGCAGTACTTC.

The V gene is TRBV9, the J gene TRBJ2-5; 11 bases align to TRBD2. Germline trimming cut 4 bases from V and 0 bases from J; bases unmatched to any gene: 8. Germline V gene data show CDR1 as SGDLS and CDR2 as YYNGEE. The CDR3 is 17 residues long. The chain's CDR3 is CASSRGLAGGHQETQYF. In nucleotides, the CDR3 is TGTGCCAGCAGCCGAGGCCTAGCGGGGGGTCACCAAGAGACCCAGTACTTC.

Here the CDR3 reads CASSFGAGNYGYTF. The CDR3 nucleotides are TGTGCCAGCAGCTTTGGTGCGGGTAACTATGGCTACACCTTC. V is TRBV11-2 and J is TRBJ1-2; D gene unclear. Germline lookup yields CDR1 SGHAT and CDR2 FQNNGV. The CDR3 extends over 14 amino acids. Trimming stripped 3 bases from V and 1 base from J, with 9 bases between.

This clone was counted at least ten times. The CDR3 protein is CASSFVTPRGGETQYF. As DNA, the CDR3 is TGTGCCAGCAGCTTCGTGACTCCGAGAGGCGGGGAGACCCAGTACTTC. The V and J genes are TRBV5-4 and TRBJ2-5, with D maybe TRBD2 (5 bases). V lost 2 bases, J lost 5 bases, and 19 bases lay in between. Germline-derived CDR1 and CDR2 are SGHNT and YYREEE (reference sequence). This CDR3 contains 16 residues.

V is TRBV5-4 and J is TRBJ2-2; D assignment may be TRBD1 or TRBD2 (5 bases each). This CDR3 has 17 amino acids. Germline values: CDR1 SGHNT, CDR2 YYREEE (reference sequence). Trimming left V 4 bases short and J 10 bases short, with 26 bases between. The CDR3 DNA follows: TGTGCCAGCAGCCACCCCGGGGCCCGAAGTACCGGGGAGGAGCTGTTTTTT. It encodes CASSHPGARSTGEELFF.

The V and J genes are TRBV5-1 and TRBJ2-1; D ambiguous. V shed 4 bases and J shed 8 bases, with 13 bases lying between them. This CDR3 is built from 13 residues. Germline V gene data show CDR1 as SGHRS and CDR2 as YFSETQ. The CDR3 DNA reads TGCGCCAGCAGCCCCCGGTCATTCGATGAGCAGTTCTTC. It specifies CASSPRSFDEQFF.

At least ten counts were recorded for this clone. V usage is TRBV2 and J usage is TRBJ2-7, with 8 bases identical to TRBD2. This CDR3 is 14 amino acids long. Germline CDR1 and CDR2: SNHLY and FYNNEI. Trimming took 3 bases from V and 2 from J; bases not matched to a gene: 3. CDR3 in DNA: TGTGCCAGCAGTGATAGTAGCGGGGCCTACGAGCAGTACTTC. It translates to CASSDSSGAYEQYF.

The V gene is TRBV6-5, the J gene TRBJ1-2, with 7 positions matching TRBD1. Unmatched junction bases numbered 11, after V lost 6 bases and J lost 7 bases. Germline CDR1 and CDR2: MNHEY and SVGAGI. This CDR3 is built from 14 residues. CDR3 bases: TGTGCCAGCAGCTTACCAGGGGGACCTAGTGGCTACACCTTC. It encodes CASSLPGGPSGYTF.

The CDR3 loop reads CASSPQESGSEQYF. Here the CDR3 DNA reads TGTGCCAGCTCACCTCAGGAATCAGGGAGTGAGCAGTACTTC. The chain combines TRBV18 with TRBJ2-7; D is possibly TRBD1 or TRBD2 (5 bases each). The CDR3 extends over 14 amino acids. V dropped 3 bases and J dropped 7 bases, with 16 bases sitting between them. Per the germline V gene, CDR1 is KGHSH and CDR2 is LQKENI.

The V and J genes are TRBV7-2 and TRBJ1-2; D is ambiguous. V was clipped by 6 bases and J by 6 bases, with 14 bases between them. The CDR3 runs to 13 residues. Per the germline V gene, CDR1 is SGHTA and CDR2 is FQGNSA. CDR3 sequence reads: CASSLSSGDGYTF. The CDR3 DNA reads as TGTGCCAGCAGTCTGTCGTCGGGAGATGGCTACACCTTC.

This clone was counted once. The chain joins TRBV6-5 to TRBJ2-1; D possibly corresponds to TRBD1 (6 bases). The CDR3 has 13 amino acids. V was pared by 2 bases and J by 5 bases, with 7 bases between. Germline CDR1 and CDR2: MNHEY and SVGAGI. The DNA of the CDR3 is TGTGCCAGCAGTTACGACAGGCACAATGAGCAGTTCTTC. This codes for CASSYDRHNEQFF.

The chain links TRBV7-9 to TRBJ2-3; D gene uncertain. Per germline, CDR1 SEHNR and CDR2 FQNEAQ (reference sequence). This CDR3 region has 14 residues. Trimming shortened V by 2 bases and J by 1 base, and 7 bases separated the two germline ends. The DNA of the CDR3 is TGTGCCAGCAGCTTAATGGTGGGCACAGATACGCAGTATTTT. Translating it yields CASSLMVGTDTQYF. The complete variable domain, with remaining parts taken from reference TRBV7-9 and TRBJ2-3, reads DTGVSQNPRHKITKRGQNVTFRCDPISEHNRLYWYRQTLGQGPEFLTYFQNEAQLEKSRLLSDRFSAERPKGSFSTLEIQRTEQGDSAMYLCASSLMVGTDTQYFGPGTRLTVL.

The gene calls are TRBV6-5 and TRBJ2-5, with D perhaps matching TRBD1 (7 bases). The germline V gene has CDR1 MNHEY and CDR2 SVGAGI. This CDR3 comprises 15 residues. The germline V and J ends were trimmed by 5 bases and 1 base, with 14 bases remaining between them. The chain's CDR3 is CASSRGGGRQETQYF. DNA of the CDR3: TGTGCCAGCAGTCGAGGAGGGGGCCGCCAAGAGACCCAGTACTTC.

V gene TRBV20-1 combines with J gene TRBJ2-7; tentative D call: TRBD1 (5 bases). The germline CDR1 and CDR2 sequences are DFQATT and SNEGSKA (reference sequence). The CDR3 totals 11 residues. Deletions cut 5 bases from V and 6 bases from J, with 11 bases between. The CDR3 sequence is CSAVSGPEQYF. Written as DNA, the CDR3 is TGCAGTGCTGTCTCAGGGCCCGAGCAGTACTTC.

The CDR3 is CASSLAGSSGGTDTQYF. The DNA for the CDR3 is TGCGCCAGCAGCTTGGCCGGTTCTAGCGGAGGCACAGATACGCAGTATTTT. The chain employs TRBV5-1 and TRBJ2-3, with 7 bases identical to TRBD2. From germline, CDR1 is SGHRS and CDR2 YFSETQ. CDR3 size: 17 residues. After removal of 0 bases from V and 1 base from J, the junction contained 8 bases not matched to a gene.

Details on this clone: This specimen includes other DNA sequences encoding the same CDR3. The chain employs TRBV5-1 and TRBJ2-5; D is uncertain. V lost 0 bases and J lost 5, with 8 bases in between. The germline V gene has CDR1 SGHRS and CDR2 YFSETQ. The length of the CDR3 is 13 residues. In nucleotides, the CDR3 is TGCGCCAGCAGCTTGGCAGGTTCCGAGACCCAGTACTTC. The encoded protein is CASSLAGSETQYF.

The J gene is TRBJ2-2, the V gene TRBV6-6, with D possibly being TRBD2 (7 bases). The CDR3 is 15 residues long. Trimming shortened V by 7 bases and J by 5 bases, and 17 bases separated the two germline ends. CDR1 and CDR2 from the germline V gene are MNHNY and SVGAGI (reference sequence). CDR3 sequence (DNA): TGTGCCAGCACCCCCAGTGGGGGGGCTACCGGGGAGCTGTTTTTT. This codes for CASTPSGGATGELFF.

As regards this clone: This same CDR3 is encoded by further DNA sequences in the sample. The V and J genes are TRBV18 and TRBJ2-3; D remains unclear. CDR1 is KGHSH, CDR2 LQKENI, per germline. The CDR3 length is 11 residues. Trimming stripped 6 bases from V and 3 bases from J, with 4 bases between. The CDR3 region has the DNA TGTGCCAGCTCTCGGACAGATACGCAGTATTTT. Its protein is CASSRTDTQYF.

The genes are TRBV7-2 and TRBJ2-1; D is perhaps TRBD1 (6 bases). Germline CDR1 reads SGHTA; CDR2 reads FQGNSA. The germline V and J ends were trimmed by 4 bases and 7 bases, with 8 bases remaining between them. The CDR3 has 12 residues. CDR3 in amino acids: CASSSTGNEQFF. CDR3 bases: TGTGCCAGCAGCTCGACAGGAAATGAGCAGTTCTTC. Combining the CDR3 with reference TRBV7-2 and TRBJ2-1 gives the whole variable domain GAGVSQSPSNKVTEKGKDVELRCDPISGHTALYWYRQSLGQGLEFLIYFQGNSAPDKSGLPSDRFSAERTGGSVSTLTIQRTQQEDSAVYLCASSSTGNEQFFGPGTRLTVL.

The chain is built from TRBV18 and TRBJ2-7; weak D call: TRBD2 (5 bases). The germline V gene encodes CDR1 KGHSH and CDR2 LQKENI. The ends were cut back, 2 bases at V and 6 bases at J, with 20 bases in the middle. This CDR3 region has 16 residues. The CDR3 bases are TGTGCCAGCTCACCAAGTCTGACATCGTCCGGAGGCGAGCAGTACTTC. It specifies CASSPSLTSSGGEQYF.

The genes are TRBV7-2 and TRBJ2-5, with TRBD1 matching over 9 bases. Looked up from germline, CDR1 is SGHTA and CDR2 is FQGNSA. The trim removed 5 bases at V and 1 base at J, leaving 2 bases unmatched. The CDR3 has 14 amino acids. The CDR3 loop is CASSADRGQETQYF. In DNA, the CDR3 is TGTGCCAGCAGCGCGGACAGGGGCCAAGAGACCCAGTACTTC.

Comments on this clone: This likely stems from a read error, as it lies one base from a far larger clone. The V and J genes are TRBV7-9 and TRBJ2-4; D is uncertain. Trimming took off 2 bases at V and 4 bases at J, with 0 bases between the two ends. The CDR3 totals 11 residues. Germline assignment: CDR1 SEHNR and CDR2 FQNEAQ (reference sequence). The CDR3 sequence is CASSLKNIQYF. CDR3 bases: TGTGCCAGCAGCTTAAAAAACATTCAGTACTTC. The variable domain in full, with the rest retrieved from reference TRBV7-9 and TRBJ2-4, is DTGVSQNPRHKITKRGQNVTFRCDPISEHNRLYWYRQTLGQGPEFLTYFQNEAQLEKSRLLSDRFSAERPKGSFSTLEIQRTEQGDSAMYLCASSLKNIQYFGAGTRLSVL.

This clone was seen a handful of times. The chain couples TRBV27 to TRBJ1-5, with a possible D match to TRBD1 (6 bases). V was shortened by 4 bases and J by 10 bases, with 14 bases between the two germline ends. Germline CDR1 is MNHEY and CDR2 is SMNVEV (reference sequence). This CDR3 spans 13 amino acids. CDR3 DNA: TGTGCCAGCAGTTGGACAGCTGAGGGTCCCCAGCATTTT. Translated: CASSWTAEGPQHF.

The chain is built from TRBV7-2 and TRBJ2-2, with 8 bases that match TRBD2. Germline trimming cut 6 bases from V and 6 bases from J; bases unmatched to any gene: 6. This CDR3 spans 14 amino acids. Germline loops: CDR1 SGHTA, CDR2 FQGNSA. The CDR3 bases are TGTGCCAGCAGGATTAGCGGGAAGTCCGGGGAGCTGTTTTTT. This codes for CASRISGKSGELFF. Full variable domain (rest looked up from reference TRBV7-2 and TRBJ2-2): GAGVSQSPSNKVTEKGKDVELRCDPISGHTALYWYRQSLGQGLEFLIYFQGNSAPDKSGLPSDRFSAERTGGSVSTLTIQRTQQEDSAVYLCASRISGKSGELFFGEGSRLTVL.

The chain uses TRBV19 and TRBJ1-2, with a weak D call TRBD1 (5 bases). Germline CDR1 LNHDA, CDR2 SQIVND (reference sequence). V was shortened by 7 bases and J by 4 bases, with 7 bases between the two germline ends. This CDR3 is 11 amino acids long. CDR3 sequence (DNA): TGTGCCAGTACGGGGCTCTATGGCTACACCTTC. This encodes CASTGLYGYTF.